Given below is one T cell receptor beta chain in context. As yet, its antigen is unknown. The record originates from a study of T cell responses to AZD1222 COVID-19 vaccine. General study results and limits: Repertoire collection took place solely once the T cell response had peaked. White British people made up most donors, females outnumbered males, and clonal diversity was possibly underestimated. Reportedly, close to half of spike-specific TCRs are directed against unmutated variant regions. Dominant at 160-218 and 743-854, vaccine-associated CD4 TCRs also spanned spike.

Sequencing used immunoSEQ multiplex PCR; TCRdb keeps in-frame clones, though not all of them. The sample holds approximately 170,000 clones, roughly 90% seen once. J gave up 0 bases and V 6 bases, and 15 bases lay outside the gene matches. The CDR3 extends over 19 amino acids. The germline V gene has CDR1 ENHRY and CDR2 SYGVKD. The sample was peripheral blood, taken on day 0 of AZD1222 vaccination. V usage is TRBV10-3 and J usage is TRBJ2-5, with TRBD2 identical over 11 bases. This TCR derives from an adult in good health. CDR3 bases: TGTGCCATCAGCGATCCCGGAGCGACTAGCGGGACCTACCAAGAGACCCAGTACTTC. Translation: CAISDPGATSGTYQETQYF.